This TCR beta chain originates from a study of blood T cell repertoires in COVID-19. CDR3 size: 14 residues. V shed 4 bases, J shed 0 bases, and the junction held 1 base outside the gene matches. Germline V gene data show CDR1 as LGHDT and CDR2 as YNNKEL (reference sequence). Using immunoSEQ multiplex PCR, the repertoire was profiled, and TCRdb retains in-frame clones only, with some absent. The repertoire has a few hundred thousand clones, 87% of them found once; the top ten carry approximately 1.9%. This clone was detected only once. This clonotype was sampled from a man between 35 and 55 years old in a cohort exposed to, infected with or recovered from COVID-19 (not recorded which). This sequence joins TRBV3-1 (or the pseudogene TRBV3-2) and TRBJ2-7; TRBD2 matches at 9 bases. The source material was PBMCs or T cells enriched from blood (not recorded which). For the CDR3, the DNA is TGTGCCAGCAGCCCTAGCGGGGACTCCTACGAGCAGTACTTC. This gives the protein CASSPSGDSYEQYF.